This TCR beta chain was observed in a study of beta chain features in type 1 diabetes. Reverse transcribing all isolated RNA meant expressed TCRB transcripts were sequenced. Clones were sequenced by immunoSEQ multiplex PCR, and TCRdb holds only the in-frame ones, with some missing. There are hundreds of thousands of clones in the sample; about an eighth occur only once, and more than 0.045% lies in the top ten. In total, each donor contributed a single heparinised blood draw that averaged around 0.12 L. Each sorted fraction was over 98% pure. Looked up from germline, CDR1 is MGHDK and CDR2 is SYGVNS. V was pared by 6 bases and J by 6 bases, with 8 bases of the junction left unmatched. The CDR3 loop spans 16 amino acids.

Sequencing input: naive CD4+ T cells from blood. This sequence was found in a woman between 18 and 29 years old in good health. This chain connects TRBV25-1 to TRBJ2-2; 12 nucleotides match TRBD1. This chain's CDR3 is CASRSPGQGASGELFF. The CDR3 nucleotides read TGTGCCAGCAGATCGCCGGGACAGGGGGCATCCGGGGAGCTGTTTTTT.